This T cell receptor (beta chain) was observed in a study of blood T cell repertoires in COVID-19. Across the whole study: Samples of COVID-19 (acute and convalescent) were obtained from the United States, Italy and Spain. PBMCs, B-cell-depleted T cells, or T cells provided the cDNA or gDNA that made up the material.

In the study's own analysis: Nucleated cell number was recorded as an estimate derived from reference gene primer amplification. Measured with immunoSEQ multiplex PCR; TCRdb has only the in-frame clones, and not every one. The V and J calls and clone size are taken from that table; D and trimming were inferred from the DNA. The sample lists 90,000 to 120,000 clones; about three quarters were seen once. With 5 bases removed from V and 2 bases from J, the gap between germline ends came to 19 bases. This CDR3 contains 16 residues. Germline V lookup: CDR1 MNHNY, CDR2 SVGAGI (reference sequence). This sequence joins TRBV6-6 and TRBJ2-7; D might be TRBD1 (6 bases). Sequencing input: peripheral blood. The sequence derives from an older man with acute or convalescent COVID-19. The CDR3 is CASSTITGFVPYEQYF. The DNA of the CDR3 is TGTGCCAGCAGTACGATTACAGGGTTCGTTCCCTACGAGCAGTACTTC.